Presented here are 21 T cell receptor beta chains from one specimen sequenced in a study of kidney transplant recipient with SARS-CoV-2 infection. TCRdb re-called the reads through MiXCR, storing one row per CDR3 protein. The table lists 250,000 or so distinct CDR3 sequences, 29% of them singletons. Sample: a blood sample, taken at baseline and on day 111 from a kidney transplant recipient. Receptors were obtained from a male patient between 25 and 39 years old who had COVID-19 and was a kidney transplant recipient. The T cells may partly be graft donor cells.

The chain recombines TRBV7-8 with TRBJ1-2; no definite D call. The CDR3 extends over 17 amino acids. Germline-derived CDR1 and CDR2 are SGHVS and FQNEAQ. The V gene lost 5 bases and the J gene lost 4 bases, with 23 bases spanning the gap. The CDR3 DNA reads as TGTGCCAGCAGCACGGATCCGCTTACCCGAAAGACCTATGGCTACACCTTC. Protein product: CASSTDPLTRKTYGYTF.

As concerns this clonotype: This may be a read error, as it is one base from a much larger clone. The CDR3 sequence: CASSQDLAGGYTF. DNA of the CDR3: TGTGCCAGCAGCCAAGACCTGGCGGGTGGCTACACCTTC. The chain uses TRBV5-6 and TRBJ1-2; unclear D gene. The CDR3 length is 13 residues. CDR1 and CDR2 from the germline V gene are SGHDT and YYEEEE. Trimming took 4 bases from V and 7 from J, leaving 14 bases between them.

To note about this clonotype: Just one base apart from a much larger clone, this may be a read error. This rearrangement joins TRBV20-1 to TRBJ1-2, with D possibly TRBD1 on 5 matching bases. CDR3 length: 15 residues. The V end lost 4 bases, the J end lost 6 bases, and 21 bases lay between the germline ends. Looked up from germline, CDR1 is DFQATT and CDR2 is SNEGSKA (reference sequence). The CDR3 sequence: CSAKVWGDGRDGYTF. The CDR3 DNA follows: TGCAGTGCTAAAGTTTGGGGCGACGGGCGGGATGGCTACACCTTC.

This clonotype was seen just once. A much larger clone sits a single nucleotide away, making a read error possible. This chain connects TRBV7-1 to TRBJ1-2; no clear D gene. TRBV7-1 is recorded as an ORF, its role being uncertain. The CDR3 totals 17 residues. Here the CDR3 DNA reads TGTGCCAGCAGCATAATACATCACGAGGGAAAGACCTATGACTACACCTTC. This gives the protein CASSIIHHEGKTYDYTF.

This clonotype was detected many times. The V gene is TRBV7-7, the J gene TRBJ1-2; D ambiguous. Germline V gene data show CDR1 as SSHAT and CDR2 as FNYEAQ (reference sequence). V gave up 5 bases and J gave up 4 bases, with 23 bases separating them. The CDR3 is 17 amino acids. The CDR3 reads CASSKVAKCRKTYGYTF. For the CDR3, the DNA is TGTGCCAGCAGCAAGGTTGCTAAGTGCCGAAAGACCTATGGCTACACCTTC. Supplemented by reference TRBV7-7 and TRBJ1-2, the full variable domain reads GAGVSQSPRYKVTKRGQDVTLRCDPISSHATLYWYQQALGQGPEFLTYFNYEAQPDKSGLPSDRFSAERPEGSISTLTIQRTEQRDSAMYRCASSKVAKCRKTYGYTFGSGTRLTVV.

This clonotype has more than one count but fewer than ten. This chain joins TRBV20-1 and TRBJ2-1; possibly TRBD2 for D (5 bases). CDR1 and CDR2 (germline): DFQATT, SNEGSKA (reference sequence). V lost 0 bases, J lost 12 bases, and 15 bases lay in between. This CDR3 is built from 13 residues. CDR3 coding DNA: TGCAGTGCTAGAGATCCCGGCGGGTTTGGGCAGTTCTTC. Its translation is CSARDPGGFGQFF.

Points on this clonotype: At one end, the junction sequence differs from germline, possibly due to a read error. The rearrangement links TRBV7-3 to TRBJ2-5, with a possible D match to TRBD2 (5 bases). From germline, CDR1 is SGHTA and CDR2 FQGTGA. This CDR3 has 14 amino acids. The CDR3 DNA sequence: TGTGCCAGCAGCCCTTCGACTATTCAAGAGGCCCAGTACTTC. Amino acid sequence: CASSPSTIQEAQYF. The full variable domain, in which reference TRBV7-3 and TRBJ2-5 provide the parts outside the CDR3, is GAGVSQTPSNKVTEKGKYVELRCDPISGHTALYWYRQSLGQGPEFLIYFQGTGAADDSGLPNDRFFAVRPEGSVSTLKIQRTERGDSAVYLCASSPSTIQEAQYFGPGTRLLVL.

To note about this clonotype: Given a much more abundant clone one base away, this may be a read error. This chain links TRBV12-3 or TRBV12-4 with TRBJ1-1; D ambiguous. This CDR3 has 13 amino acids. In nucleotides, the CDR3 is TGTGCCAACAGTTTTACCAGGAACACTGAAGCTTTCTTT. Its translation: CANSFTRNTEAFF.

This clonotype has a count of ten or more. The chain carries TRBV6-5 and TRBJ1-2, with D hard to call. V lost 4 bases and J lost 4, with 22 bases in between. CDR1 and CDR2 (germline): MNHEY, SVGAGI. The CDR3 loop spans 17 amino acids. The CDR3 coding sequence is TGTGCCAGCAGTTGCCACTCGGAATGTAGAAAGACCTATGGCTACACCTTC. It yields the protein CASSCHSECRKTYGYTF.

This clonotype was counted many times. The rearrangement links TRBV7-3 to TRBJ2-3; no definite D call. CDR3 length: 14 residues. Germline V lookup: CDR1 SGHTA, CDR2 FQGTGA. V lost 6 bases and J lost 0, with 10 bases in between. This CDR3 reads CASSQGASTDTQYF. The CDR3 region has the DNA TGTGCCAGCAGTCAAGGAGCTAGCACAGATACGCAGTATTTT.

In the case of this clonotype: Being one base from a much bigger clone, this may be a read error. This chain joins TRBV20-1 and TRBJ2-7; D is perhaps TRBD1 (6 bases). Trimming removed 5 bases from V and 3 bases from J, with 17 bases in between. Germline-derived CDR1 and CDR2 are DFQATT and SNEGSKA (reference sequence). The CDR3 contains 14 residues. The CDR3 DNA is TGCAGTGCTCGGAAACCTACAGGGATCTACGAGCAGTACTTC. This gives the protein CSARKPTGIYEQYF.

The rearrangement joins TRBV20-1 to TRBJ2-4; 7 nucleotides align to TRBD1. V gave up 3 bases and J gave up 1 base; unmatched junction bases: 12. Per the germline V gene, CDR1 is DFQATT and CDR2 is SNEGSKA (reference sequence). This CDR3 contains 17 residues. The CDR3 reads CSASSGGFGPAKNIQYF. As DNA, the CDR3 is TGCAGTGCTAGCTCAGGGGGATTTGGCCCGGCCAAAAACATTCAGTACTTC.

This clonotype was picked up many times. The V and J genes are TRBV12-3 or TRBV12-4 and TRBJ1-2; a possible D gene is TRBD1 (5 bases). Between the trimmed V and J ends, which lost 0 bases and 10 bases, there was a span of 18 bases. The CDR3 extends over 15 amino acids. The CDR3 reads CASSLAGTPFRDYTF. CDR3 coding DNA: TGTGCCAGCAGTTTAGCCGGGACGCCCTTCCGAGACTACACCTTC.

Comment on this clonotype: A much more abundant neighbour one base away suggests this may be a read error. The rearrangement uses TRBV28 and TRBJ2-7; 11 nucleotides line up with TRBD2. The CDR3 sequence is 15 residues long. Germline V gene sequence: CDR1 MDHEN, CDR2 SYDVKM. The CDR3 here is CASSLQTSGSYERYF. The CDR3 coding sequence is TGTGCCAGCAGTTTACAAACTAGCGGGAGCTACGAGCGGTACTTC. Full variable domain (outside the CDR3, taken from reference TRBV28 and TRBJ2-7): DVKVTQSSRYLVKRTGEKVFLECVQDMDHENMFWYRQDPGLGLRLIYFSYDVKMKEKGDIPEGYSVSREKKERFSLILESASTNQTSMYLCASSLQTSGSYERYFGPGTRLTVT.

With respect to this clonotype: A much larger clone is a single base away; this may be a read error. The final CDR3 position lacks the conserved phenylalanine or tryptophan, pointing to a likely read error. The chain carries TRBV6-4 and TRBJ2-7, with 9 bases lining up with TRBD1. After removal of 3 bases from V and 7 bases from J, the junction contained 7 bases not matched to a gene. This CDR3 contains 14 residues. CDR1 MRHNA and CDR2 SNTAGT come from the germline V gene. The CDR3 DNA sequence: TGTGCCAGCAGTGATCGGACAGGGGAGGGGGAGCAGTACTCC. Translation gives CASSDRTGEGEQYS.

The genes are TRBV2 and TRBJ1-4; D gene ambiguous. Looked up from germline, CDR1 is SNHLY and CDR2 is FYNNEI. Trimming pared 0 bases from V and 0 bases from J, leaving 17 bases between. This CDR3 contains 19 residues. CDR3 nucleotide sequence: TGTGCCAGCAGTGAAGCGAGTAGACGGACCTCTGCAACTAATGAAAAACTGTTTTTT. The encoded protein is CASSEASRRTSATNEKLFF.

Comment on this clonotype: A much larger clone lies one base from this, so it may be a read error. This chain joins TRBV6-2 or TRBV6-3 and TRBJ1-1; weak D call: TRBD1 (6 bases). The V gene's germline CDR1 is MNHEY and CDR2 SVGEGT. Trimming shortened V by 0 bases and J by 6 bases, and 11 bases separated the two germline ends. The CDR3 covers 14 residues. CDR3 amino acids: CASSYSEGDAEAFF. The CDR3 region has the DNA TGTGCCAGCAGTTACTCGGAGGGGGACGCTGAAGCTTTCTTT.

Ten or more counts support this clonotype. The chain links TRBV2 to TRBJ2-5, with 8 bases lining up with TRBD2. Germline V gene data show CDR1 as SNHLY and CDR2 as FYNNEI. The CDR3 contains 13 residues. V dropped 6 bases and J dropped 2; count of bases not matched to a gene: 2. In nucleotides, the CDR3 is TGTGCCAGCAGGCGGGAGGAACAAGAGACCCAGTACTTC. Translating it yields CASRREEQETQYF.

As for this clonotype: With a much larger clone just one base away, this may be a read error. This chain links TRBV21-1 with TRBJ2-3. TRBV21-1 is recorded as a pseudogene. The CDR3 runs 17 residues. CDR3 protein: CASRLRIATVMQDTQYF. The CDR3 DNA sequence: TGTGCCAGCAGACTACGTATAGCTACAGTCATGCAAGATACGCAGTATTTT.

The chain uses TRBV5-4 and TRBJ2-5, with D possibly called TRBD1 or TRBD2 (5 bases each). CDR3 size: 17 residues. Germline V gene lookup returns CDR1 SGHNT and CDR2 YYREEE (reference sequence). The ends were cut back, 0 bases at V and 1 base at J, with 16 bases in the middle. The DNA of the CDR3 is TGTGCCAGCAGCTTGGCTCACATGGGGGTAGCCCAAGAGACCCAGTACTTC. This encodes CASSLAHMGVAQETQYF.

This clonotype came up many times. This chain links TRBV20-1 with TRBJ2-7; TRBD2 might be the D (5 bases). The germline CDR1 and CDR2 sequences are DFQATT and SNEGSKA (reference sequence). The CDR3 loop spans 14 amino acids. V was pared by 5 bases and J by 4 bases, with 18 bases between. In nucleotides, the CDR3 is TGCAGTGCTGACAATCTGGCGGGCGGATACGAGCAGTACTTC. Its protein product is CSADNLAGGYEQYF.